This T cell receptor (beta chain) was found in a study of blood T cell repertoires in COVID-19. In the study overall: Donors in the United States, Italy and Spain gave samples during acute or convalescent COVID-19. Sources were T cells, B-cell-depleted T cells, or PBMCs; the material itself was cDNA or gDNA.

Trimming stripped 6 bases from V and 6 bases from J, with 17 bases between. Germline values: CDR1 WNHNN, CDR2 SYGVQD (reference sequence). There are 14 residues in the CDR3. Those enrolled in Seattle joined during active infection and were followed longitudinally afterward. The authors' processing: Estimation of nucleated cell counts relied on the amplification of reference gene primers. Data came from immunoSEQ multiplex PCR; TCRdb stores just in-frame clones and leaves some out. V and J calls plus clone size are reproduced from that table; the DNA served to infer D and trimming. The profile shows roughly 410,000 clones, 70% to 90% of them singletons.

Sequencing was carried out using peripheral blood. The genes are TRBV10-1 and TRBJ1-1, with TRBD1 as a possible D gene (5 bases). The TCR originated in a woman aged 40 to 50 with COVID-19, enrolled during active disease. CDR3 coding DNA: TGCGCCAGCAGCAGACTCAGGGAAAGGCCTGAAGCTTTCTTT. Translated, it gives CASSRLRERPEAFF.